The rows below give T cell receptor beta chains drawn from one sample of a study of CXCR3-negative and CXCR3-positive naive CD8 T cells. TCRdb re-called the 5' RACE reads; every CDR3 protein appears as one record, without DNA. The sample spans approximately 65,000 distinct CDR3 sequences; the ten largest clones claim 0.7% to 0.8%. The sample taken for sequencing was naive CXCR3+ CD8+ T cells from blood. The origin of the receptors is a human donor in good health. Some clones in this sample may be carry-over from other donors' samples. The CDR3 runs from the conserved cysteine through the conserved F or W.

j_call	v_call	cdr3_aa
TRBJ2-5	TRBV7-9	CASSSPAGQTQYF
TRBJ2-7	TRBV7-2	CASSLGASGAYEQYF
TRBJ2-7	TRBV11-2	CASSVGTGDSYEQYF
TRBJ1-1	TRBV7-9	CASSPLDANTAEAFF
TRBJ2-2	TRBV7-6	CASSSQLSTGNTGELFF
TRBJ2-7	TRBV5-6	CASSLRGVSYEQYF
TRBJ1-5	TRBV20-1	CSARDIGESDNQPQHF
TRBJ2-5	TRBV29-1	CSGSGGAWETQYF
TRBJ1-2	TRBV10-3	CAIRGTGATYGYTF
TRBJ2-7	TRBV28	CASSPWTSGGTTYEQYF
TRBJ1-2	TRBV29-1	CSVENRLKDGYTF
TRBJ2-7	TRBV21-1	CASSKGKGQGREQYF
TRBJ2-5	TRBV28	CASSLMRGQGAMETQYF
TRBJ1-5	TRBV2	CASRTGQGAFSQPQHF
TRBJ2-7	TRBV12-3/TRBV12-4	CASSFGLGALYEQYF
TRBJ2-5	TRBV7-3	CASSLGTSRVETQYF
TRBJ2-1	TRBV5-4	CASSLVWGHDNEQFF
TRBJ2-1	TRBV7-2	CASSLLSSEQFF
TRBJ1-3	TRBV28	CASSRGSGNTIYF
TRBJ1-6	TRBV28	CASSGQGISYNSPLHF
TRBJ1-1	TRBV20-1	CSAEADRGTEAFF
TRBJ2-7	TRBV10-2	CASSASGLFTYEQYF
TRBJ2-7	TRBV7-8	CASSSGLPRQYF
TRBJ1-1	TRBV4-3	CASSQGGQGGTEAFF
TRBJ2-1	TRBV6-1	CASSEKTGGNYNEQFF
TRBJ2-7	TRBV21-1	CASSPDGVAALREQYF
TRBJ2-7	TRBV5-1	CASSSHSGGYEQYF
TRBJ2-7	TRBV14	CASSQAGGTFPYEQYF
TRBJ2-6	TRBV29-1	CSVEGTESSGANVLTF
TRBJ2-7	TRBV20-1	CSARDLASGESYEQYF
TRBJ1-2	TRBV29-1	CSVEETEKGYTF
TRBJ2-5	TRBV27	CASSGGGTQYF
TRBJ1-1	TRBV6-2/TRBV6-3	CASSYSPGLNTEAFF
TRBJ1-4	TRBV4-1	CASSQDSEKLFF
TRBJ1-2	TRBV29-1	CSVSTGGDPRYGYTF
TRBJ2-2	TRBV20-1	CSATGRQGNTGELFF
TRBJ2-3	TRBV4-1	CASSQTPGFDTQYF
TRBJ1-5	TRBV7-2	CASSLSPGGQPQHF
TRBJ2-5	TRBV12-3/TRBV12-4	CASSPSTSARPETQYF
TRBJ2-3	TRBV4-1	CASSQGHHEGTDTQYF
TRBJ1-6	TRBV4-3	CASSQEFLYSPLHF
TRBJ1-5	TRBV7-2	CASSLRTESNQPQHF
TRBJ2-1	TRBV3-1	CASSQDSGDLAGALYNEQFF
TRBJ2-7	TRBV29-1	CSVNSGGYSSYEQYF
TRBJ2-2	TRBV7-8	CASSVGYTGELFF
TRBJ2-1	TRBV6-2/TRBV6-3	CASSYSGGGAANEQFF
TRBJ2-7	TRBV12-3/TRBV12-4	CASSFGMTYEQYF
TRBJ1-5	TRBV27	CASSLTTASNQPQHF
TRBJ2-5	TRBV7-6	CASSSPTAHQGRWGTQYF
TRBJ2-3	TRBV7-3	CASSSVGGGGDTQYF
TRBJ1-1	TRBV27	CASSPRGTEAFF
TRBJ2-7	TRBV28	CASSQGVPGYEQYF
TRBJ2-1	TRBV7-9	CASSSERSSYNEQFF
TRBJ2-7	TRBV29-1	CSAGRGPYEQYF
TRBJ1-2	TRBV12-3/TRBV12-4	CASSFLARQGGYTF